The clone carrying this T cell receptor beta chain was seen repeatedly, ten times or more. The data stem from a study of read filtering for tumor transcriptome and immune sequencing. As for the study in general: Patients were approximately 17 male and some 15 female, mean age approximately 60 years, range about 45 to 85. R-ISS stage counts were roughly eight for I, about 15 for II, 7 for III.

This library used roughly 430 ng RNA and molecular barcoded adaptors spanning alpha/delta and beta/gamma chains. In TCRdb, the reads were re-called with MiXCR into one record per CDR3 protein. The sample has about 130,000 distinct CDR3 sequences; roughly 13% are singletons. Germline-derived CDR1 and CDR2 are MNHEY and SVGAGI. V lost 6 bases and J 0 bases, leaving 12 bases between the germline ends. This CDR3 is 15 amino acids long. At the time of active disease, bone marrow was collected from every patient. The J gene is TRBJ2-1, the V gene TRBV6-5; D is unresolved. Sequencing used a population of CD138-negative cells sorted from bone marrow. This TCR was recovered from a donor at least 40 years old with multiple myeloma. CDR3 region: CASSFVISSYNEQFF. As DNA, the CDR3 is TGTGCCAGCAGCTTCGTGATCAGCTCCTACAATGAGCAGTTCTTC.